This T cell receptor beta chain was obtained from a study of blood T cell repertoires in COVID-19 (TCRdb year 2020). With regard to the full study: Collaborator samples came from the United States, Italy and Spain and covered acute and convalescent phases of COVID-19. Nearly every sample came with metadata listing a de-identified subject ID, COVID-19 status, age in years and sex. Samples came from the ongoing ImmuneRACE study (first 160 participants) plus 1,254 subjects from 6 global collaborators. Deeply sampled blood TCRbeta repertoires from subjects exposed to, actively infected with, or recovered from COVID-19 were included in the dataset. The repertoires were released in a freely available public database meant as a resource for research on the immune response to SARS-CoV-2. The prospective study material was composed of cDNA or gDNA derived from T cells, B-cell-depleted T cells, or PBMCs. Where available, HLA class I and class II types were taken from metadata supplied by the sample provider and were not determined by assay-based typing. The full study reports these points: The quantity of clinical and demographic metadata differed by source and by participant and was supplied without curation.

The immunoSEQ Assay, a bias-controlled multiplex PCR, was used to amplify TCRbeta CDR3 regions from genomic DNA. Per the authors' processing: The number of nucleated cells in each sample was estimated by amplification of reference gene primers within the assay. Sequence reads were collapsed and filtered to measure the absolute abundance of every unique TCRbeta CDR3 rearrangement. For each sample, productive Simpson clonality was calculated by taking the square root of Simpson's diversity index across productive rearrangements. TCRdb retrieved this table from immuneACCESS and kept in-frame rearrangements only. Not all clones are present; in checked studies, unresolved V genes account for under half, and no reason is known for the remainder. The DNA was the basis for D and trimming; V, J and clone size are from that table. A total of roughly 400,000 clones appear in this sample, 85% to 90% of them only once. The ten largest make up more than 0.95% of the sample.

Reading the germline V gene gives CDR1 SNHLY and CDR2 FYNNEI. The CDR3 measures 13 amino acids from cysteine to phenylalanine. The kept DNA is CDR3 alone, 39 bases in frame from the first base. Relative to germline, V is 7 bases shorter and J is 7 bases shorter, with 14 bases between their ends. Enrolling through a virtual design, the prospective study's participants ranged in age from roughly 18 to 95 years and lived across approximately 25 United States geographic areas. In the prospective study, cohorts were assigned on the basis of participant-reported clinical history obtained from a screening survey and a study questionnaire. Recovered participants in ImmuneRACE Cohort 3 were defined by two consecutive negative NP/OP PCR tests, clearance by a healthcare professional, or resolution of symptoms. Mobile phlebotomists in the prospective study collected whole blood, serum and a nasopharyngeal or oropharyngeal swab from every participant. Participants in the prospective study had the option to provide additional blood draws and questionnaires over an approximately 2-month period. Prospective study blood samples were shipped either frozen or at room temperature before DNA extraction.

As to this clone: Its specific antigen is unknown. One base away there is no much larger clone; base qualities are not given.

The material sequenced was PBMCs or T cells enriched from blood (not recorded which). The V gene is TRBV2 and the J gene is TRBJ1-5; TRBD1 is possibly the D segment (5 matching bases). The TCR comes from a man aged 25-40 years who had recovered from COVID-19. CDR3 loop: CASTGGVWQPQHF. At the DNA level, the sequence is TGTGCCAGCACGGGAGGGGTCTGGCAGCCCCAGCATTTT.